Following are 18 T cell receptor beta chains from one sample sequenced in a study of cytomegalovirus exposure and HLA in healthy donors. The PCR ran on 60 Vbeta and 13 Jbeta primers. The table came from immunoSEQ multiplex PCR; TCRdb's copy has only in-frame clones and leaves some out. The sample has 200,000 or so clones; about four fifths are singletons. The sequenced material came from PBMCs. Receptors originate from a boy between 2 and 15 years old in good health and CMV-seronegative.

CDR3 protein: CASSGQGWSSGANVLTF. CDR3 DNA sequence: TGTGCCAGCAGCGGGCAGGGCTGGAGCTCTGGGGCCAACGTCCTGACTTTC. The chain carries TRBV9 and TRBJ2-6; a possible D gene is TRBD1 (5 bases). The V gene lost 3 bases and the J gene lost 0 bases, with 13 bases spanning the gap. CDR1 is SGDLS and CDR2 is YYNGEE in the germline V gene. The CDR3 length is 17 residues. Full variable domain (remainder filled in from reference TRBV9 and TRBJ2-6): DSGVTQTPKHLITATGQRVTLRCSPRSGDLSVYWYQQSLDQGLQFLIQYYNGEERAKGNILERFSAQQFPDLHSELNLSSLELGDSALYFCASSGQGWSSGANVLTFGAGSRLTVL.

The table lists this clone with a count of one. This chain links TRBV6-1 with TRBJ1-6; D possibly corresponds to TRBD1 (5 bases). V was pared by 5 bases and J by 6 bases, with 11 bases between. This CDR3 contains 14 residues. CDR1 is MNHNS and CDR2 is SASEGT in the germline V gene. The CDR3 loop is CASSTGDPNSPLHF. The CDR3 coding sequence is TGTGCCAGCAGTACAGGAGACCCTAATTCACCCCTCCACTTT.

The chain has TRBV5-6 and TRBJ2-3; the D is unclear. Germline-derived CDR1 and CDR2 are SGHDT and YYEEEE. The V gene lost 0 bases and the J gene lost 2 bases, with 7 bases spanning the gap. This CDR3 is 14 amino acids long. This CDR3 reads CASSLGTTTDTQYF. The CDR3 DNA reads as TGTGCCAGCAGCTTGGGTACTACCACAGATACGCAGTATTTT.

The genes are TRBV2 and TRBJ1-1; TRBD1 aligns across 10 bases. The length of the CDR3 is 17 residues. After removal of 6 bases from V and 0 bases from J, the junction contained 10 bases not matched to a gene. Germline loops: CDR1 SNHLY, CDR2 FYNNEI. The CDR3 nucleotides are TGTGCCAGCAGCCGACCCTGGGACAGGGGCATGAACACTGAAGCTTTCTTT. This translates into CASSRPWDRGMNTEAFF.

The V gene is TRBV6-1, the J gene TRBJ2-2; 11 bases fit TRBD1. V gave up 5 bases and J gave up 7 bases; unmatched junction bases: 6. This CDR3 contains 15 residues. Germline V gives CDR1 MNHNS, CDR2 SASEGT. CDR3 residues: CASSWTGGWVGELFF. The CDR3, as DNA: TGTGCCAGCAGTTGGACAGGGGGCTGGGTCGGGGAGCTGTTTTTT.

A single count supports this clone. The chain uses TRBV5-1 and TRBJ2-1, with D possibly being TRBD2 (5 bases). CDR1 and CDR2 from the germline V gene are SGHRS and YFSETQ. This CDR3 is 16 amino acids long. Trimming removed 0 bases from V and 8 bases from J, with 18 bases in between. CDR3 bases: TGCGCCAGCAGCTTGGAGGTAGGTGGAGGCAGCGATGAGCAGTTCTTC. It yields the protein CASSLEVGGGSDEQFF.

The CDR3 nucleotides are TGTGCCACCCGGAGGGACCTCACAGATACGCAGTATTTT. Encoded protein: CATRRDLTDTQYF. The gene calls are TRBV6-4 and TRBJ2-3, with a tentative D call TRBD2 (6 bases). V was shortened by 10 bases and J by 2 bases, with 13 bases between the two germline ends. Germline CDR1 is MRHNA and CDR2 is SNTAGT. CDR3 length: 13 amino acids.

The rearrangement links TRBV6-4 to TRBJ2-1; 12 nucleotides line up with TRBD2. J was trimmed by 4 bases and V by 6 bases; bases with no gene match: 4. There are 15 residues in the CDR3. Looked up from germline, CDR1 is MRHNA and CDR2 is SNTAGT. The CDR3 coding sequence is TGTGCCAGCAGCCCCCTAGCGGGGGGGTACAATGAGCAGTTCTTC. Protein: CASSPLAGGYNEQFF.

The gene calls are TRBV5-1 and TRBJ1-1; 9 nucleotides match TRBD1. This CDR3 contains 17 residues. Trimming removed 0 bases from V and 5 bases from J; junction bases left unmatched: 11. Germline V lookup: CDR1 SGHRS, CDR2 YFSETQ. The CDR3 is CASSLGPGQGLGTEAFF. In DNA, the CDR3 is TGCGCCAGCAGCTTGGGGCCTGGACAGGGGTTAGGAACTGAAGCTTTCTTT.

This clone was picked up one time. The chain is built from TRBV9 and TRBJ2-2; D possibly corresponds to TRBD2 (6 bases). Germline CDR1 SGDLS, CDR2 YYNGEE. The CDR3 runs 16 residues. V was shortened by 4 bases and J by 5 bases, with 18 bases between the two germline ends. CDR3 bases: TGTGCCAGCAGCCCTCACCCGGGACTTAGAACCGGGGAGCTGTTTTTT. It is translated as CASSPHPGLRTGELFF.

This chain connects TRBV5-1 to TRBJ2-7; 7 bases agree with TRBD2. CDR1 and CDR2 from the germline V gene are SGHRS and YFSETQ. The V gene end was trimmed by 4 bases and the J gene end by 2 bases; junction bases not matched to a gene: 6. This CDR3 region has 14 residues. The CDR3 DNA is TGCGCCAGCAGCCTCCGGACTAGGGCCTACGAGCAGTACTTC. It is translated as CASSLRTRAYEQYF.

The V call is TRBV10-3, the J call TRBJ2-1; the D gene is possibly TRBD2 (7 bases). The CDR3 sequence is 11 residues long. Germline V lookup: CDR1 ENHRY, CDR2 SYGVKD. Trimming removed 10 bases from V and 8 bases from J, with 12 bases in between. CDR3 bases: TGTGCCACCCGGGGGGCCTATGAGCAGTTCTTC. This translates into CATRGAYEQFF.

CDR3 sequence reads: CASSLEGALGGYTF. DNA for the CDR3: TGTGCCAGCAGCTTAGAGGGGGCGCTCGGTGGCTACACCTTC. The chain employs TRBV7-2 and TRBJ1-2; 7 bases map to TRBD1. The length of the CDR3 is 14 residues. The germline gives CDR1 SGHTA, CDR2 FQGNSA. Trimming at V came to 1 base and at J to 7 bases, leaving 6 bases not matched to a gene.

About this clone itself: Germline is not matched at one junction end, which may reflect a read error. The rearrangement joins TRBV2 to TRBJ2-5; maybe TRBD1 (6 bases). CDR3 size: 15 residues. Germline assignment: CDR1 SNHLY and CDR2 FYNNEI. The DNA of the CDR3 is TGTGCCAGCTGTGAACCGGGACACGGCCAAGAGACCCAGTACTTC. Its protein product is CASCEPGHGQETQYF.

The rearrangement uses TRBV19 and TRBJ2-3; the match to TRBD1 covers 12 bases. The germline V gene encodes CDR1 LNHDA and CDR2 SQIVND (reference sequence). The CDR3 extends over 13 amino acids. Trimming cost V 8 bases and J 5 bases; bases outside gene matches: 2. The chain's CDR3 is CASGDRGLDTQYF. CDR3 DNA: TGTGCCAGTGGGGACAGGGGGCTAGATACGCAGTATTTT.

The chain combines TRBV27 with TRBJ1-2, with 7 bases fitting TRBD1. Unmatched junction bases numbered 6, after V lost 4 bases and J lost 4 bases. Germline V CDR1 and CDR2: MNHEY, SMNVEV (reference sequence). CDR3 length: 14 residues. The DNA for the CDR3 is TGTGCCAGCAGTTCCCTCGGGACAGCCTATGGCTACACCTTC. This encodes CASSSLGTAYGYTF.

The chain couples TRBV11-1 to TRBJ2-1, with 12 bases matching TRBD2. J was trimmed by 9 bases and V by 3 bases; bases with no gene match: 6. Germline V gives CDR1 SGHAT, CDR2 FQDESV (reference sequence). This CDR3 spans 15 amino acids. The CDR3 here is CASSLTSGGLVEQFF. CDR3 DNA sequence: TGTGCCAGCAGCTTGACTAGCGGGGGCCTAGTTGAGCAGTTCTTC.

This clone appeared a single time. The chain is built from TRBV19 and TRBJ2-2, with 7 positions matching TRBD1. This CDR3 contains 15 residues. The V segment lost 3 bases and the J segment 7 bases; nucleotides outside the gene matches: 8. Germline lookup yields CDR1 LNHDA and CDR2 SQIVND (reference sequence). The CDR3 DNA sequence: TGTGCCAGTAGTATGTCTCCTTGGACAGGCGGGGAGCTGTTTTTT. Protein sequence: CASSMSPWTGGELFF.